One and the same sample provided the 15 T cell receptor beta chains below, sequenced in a study of T cells in tuberculosis. Time point specified: new active TB diagnosis, blood taken before or within 7 days of starting treatment. Clones were read by immunoSEQ multiplex PCR, and TCRdb kept only the in-frame ones, dropping some. The sample includes about 53,000 clones, about 95% seen only once; the top ten take around 1.4%. The sequenced sample was PBMCs, obtained at tuberculosis diagnosis. These TCRs come from an adult with tuberculosis.

The chain has TRBV29-1 and TRBJ2-1, with D perhaps TRBD1 (7 bases). Between the trimmed V and J ends, which lost 4 bases and 6 bases, there was a span of 16 bases. The CDR3 consists of 14 residues. The germline CDR1 and CDR2 sequences are SQVTM and ANQGSEA. DNA for the CDR3: TGCAGCGTTGGCGCGACAGGGCGGGGCAATGAGCAGTTCTTC. Protein product: CSVGATGRGNEQFF.

The chain has TRBV6-6 and TRBJ2-4; 10 bases agree with TRBD2. The CDR3 is made up of 15 amino acids. In germline, CDR1 is MNHNY, CDR2 SVGAGI (reference sequence). The ends lost 6 bases at V and 0 bases at J; junction bases unmatched: 2. CDR3 coding DNA: TGTGCCAGCAGGGTAGCGGGGGGAGCCAAAAACATTCAGTACTTC. It specifies CASRVAGGAKNIQYF.

This sequence joins TRBV2 and TRBJ1-6; 9 nucleotides align to TRBD1. Losses at the gene ends were 6 bases for V and 10 bases for J; bases not matched to a gene: 13. The CDR3 covers 16 residues. The germline gives CDR1 SNHLY, CDR2 FYNNEI. The CDR3 region is CASSPTPGQGGSPLHF. As DNA, the CDR3 is TGTGCCAGCAGCCCCACACCGGGACAGGGCGGGTCACCCCTCCACTTT.

The chain is built from TRBV5-1 and TRBJ2-7, with 8 bases lining up with TRBD2. CDR1 and CDR2 from the germline V gene are SGHRS and YFSETQ. Losses at the gene ends were 4 bases for V and 0 bases for J; bases not matched to a gene: 9. This CDR3 is built from 16 residues. CDR3 loop: CASSPTSGTSSYEQYF. Here the CDR3 DNA reads TGCGCCAGCAGCCCTACTAGCGGTACTAGCTCCTACGAGCAGTACTTC.

This rearrangement joins TRBV5-1 to TRBJ2-1; weak D call: TRBD2 (7 bases). V was shortened by 4 bases and J by 2 bases, with 16 bases between the two germline ends. The CDR3 extends over 16 amino acids. Germline CDR1 SGHRS, CDR2 YFSETQ. CDR3 in DNA: TGCGCCAGCAGCCTTCAGGGAGGGGGAACCTACAATGAGCAGTTCTTC. It yields the protein CASSLQGGGTYNEQFF.

This chain uses TRBV28 with TRBJ1-1; 9 bases fit TRBD1. The J segment lost 5 bases and the V segment lost 8 bases, leaving 12 bases of the junction unmatched. This CDR3 is built from 15 residues. Germline V lookup: CDR1 MDHEN, CDR2 SYDVKM. The CDR3: CASRLTGTGRTEAFF. The CDR3 region has the DNA TGTGCCAGCCGTCTAACCGGGACAGGGAGGACTGAAGCTTTCTTT.

The genes are TRBV7-2 and TRBJ1-1; D may be TRBD1 (6 bases). The CDR3 runs 14 residues. The V gene lost 5 bases and the J gene lost 4 bases, with 14 bases spanning the gap. The V gene's germline CDR1 is SGHTA and CDR2 FQGNSA. DNA of the CDR3: TGTGCCAGCAGCGCCGCGGGGGCTGGCACTGAAGCTTTCTTT. Amino acids: CASSAAGAGTEAFF. The full variable domain, rest sourced from reference TRBV7-2 and TRBJ1-1, is GAGVSQSPSNKVTEKGKDVELRCDPISGHTALYWYRQSLGQGLEFLIYFQGNSAPDKSGLPSDRFSAERTGGSVSTLTIQRTQQEDSAVYLCASSAAGAGTEAFFGQGTRLTVV.

The rearrangement joins TRBV5-1 to TRBJ2-2, with D perhaps TRBD2 (6 bases). Between the trimmed V and J ends, which lost 4 bases and 3 bases, there was a span of 13 bases. The CDR3 loop spans 15 amino acids. Germline V CDR1 and CDR2: SGHRS, YFSETQ. CDR3 DNA sequence: TGCGCCAGCAGCCGAGTTTCGGGGGACACCGGGGAGCTGTTTTTT. Its protein is CASSRVSGDTGELFF. Using reference TRBV5-1 and TRBJ2-2 for the parts outside the CDR3, the full variable domain is KAGVTQTPRYLIKTRGQQVTLSCSPISGHRSVSWYQQTPGQGLQFLFEYFSETQRNKGNFPGRFSGRQFSNSRSEMNVSTLELGDSALYLCASSRVSGDTGELFFGEGSRLTVL.

The chain couples TRBV6-6 to TRBJ2-7; D perhaps matches TRBD1 (6 bases). Germline V lookup: CDR1 MNHNY, CDR2 SVGAGI (reference sequence). Trimming removed 3 bases at V and 5 bases at J, with 14 bases between. CDR3 size: 14 residues. CDR3 protein: CASSYNRVPDEQYF. CDR3 nucleotide sequence: TGTGCCAGCAGTTATAACAGGGTCCCGGACGAGCAGTACTTC.

J is TRBJ2-7 and V is TRBV27; TRBD2 agrees at 10 bases. Germline trimming cut 8 bases from V and 1 base from J; bases unmatched to any gene: 8. The CDR3 has 15 residues. CDR1 and CDR2 (germline): MNHEY, SMNVEV (reference sequence). CDR3 nucleotides: TGTGCCAGCTCGAGGCGAGCGGGGGGGTCCTACGAGCAGTACTTC. Protein sequence: CASSRRAGGSYEQYF.

V usage is TRBV6-4 and J usage is TRBJ1-2; a weak D match, TRBD1 (5 bases). The length of the CDR3 is 15 residues. Germline CDR1 is MRHNA and CDR2 is SNTAGT. Trimming took 0 bases from V and 2 from J, leaving 10 bases between them. The CDR3 loop is CASSDSGSGNYGYTF. CDR3 DNA sequence: TGTGCCAGCAGTGACTCGGGTTCAGGGAACTATGGCTACACCTTC.

The table lists this clone with a few counts. The chain carries TRBV19 and TRBJ2-7, with 8 bases matching TRBD2. Germline V gives CDR1 LNHDA, CDR2 SQIVND (reference sequence). The CDR3 loop spans 15 amino acids. J lost 4 bases, V lost 6 bases, and 11 bases had no gene match. The CDR3 protein is CASSGRATGAYEQYF. CDR3 DNA: TGTGCCAGTAGCGGGAGGGCAACCGGGGCATACGAGCAGTACTTC.

This clone was detected once. The V and J genes are TRBV19 and TRBJ1-2, with D uncertain. V lost 6 bases to trimming and J lost 2 bases, with 10 bases between them. CDR1 LNHDA and CDR2 SQIVND come from the germline V gene (reference sequence). The CDR3 is 13 residues long. Written as DNA, the CDR3 is TGTGCCAGTAGGAAGGCGGGGAACTATGGCTACACCTTC. Protein sequence: CASRKAGNYGYTF.

J is TRBJ1-2 and V is TRBV7-6; unclear D gene. Trimming pared 1 base from V and 7 bases from J, leaving 7 bases between. This CDR3 is built from 12 residues. CDR1 is SGHVS and CDR2 is FNYEAQ in the germline V gene. The CDR3 nucleotides are TGTGCCAGCAGCTTAGATGCGGTTGGCTACACCTTC. The encoded protein is CASSLDAVGYTF.

This clone was detected once. The chain uses TRBV5-1 and TRBJ2-2; TRBD1 might be the D (5 bases). V lost 4 bases, J lost 1 base, and 11 bases lay in between. The CDR3 spans 15 residues. Per germline, CDR1 SGHRS and CDR2 YFSETQ. The CDR3 is CASSRGFVNTGELFF. The CDR3 nucleotides read TGCGCCAGCAGCAGGGGATTCGTGAACACCGGGGAGCTGTTTTTT.